This TCR beta chain was captured in a study of shared clonotypes between healthy human individuals. Across the whole study: Plates per donor: three CD4 naive, three CD4 memory, two CD8 naive, one CD8 memory.

Replicate PCRs from sorted subsets contained around 190 ng DNA, which is tens of thousands of T cell genomes. TCRdb keeps only in-frame clones here, not all; method: immunoSEQ multiplex PCR. The table shows 2 million to 2.5 million clones, with more than 90% occurring only once. This clone has a single count. Its target is unknown. All participating donors were Caucasian adults from Nashville, Tennessee. Study-wide findings and caveats: The four-donor shared clonotypes exceeded non-shared clonotypes in generation probability, with non-shared ones scoring lower.

Sequenced input: naive CD4+ T cells sorted from blood. Subset in this sample: CD45RA+ positively selected. The clonotype originates from a man aged 18 to 35 in good health.

DNA of the CDR3: TGTGCCAGCAGCTTAGTTGGGAGGGCTTTCTTT. It is translated as CASSLVGRAFF. This chain uses TRBV7-9 with TRBJ1-1; no clear D. CDR3 length equals 11 residues. Germline CDR1 is SEHNR and CDR2 is FQNEAQ (reference sequence). V gave up 1 base and J gave up 11 bases, with 8 bases separating them.